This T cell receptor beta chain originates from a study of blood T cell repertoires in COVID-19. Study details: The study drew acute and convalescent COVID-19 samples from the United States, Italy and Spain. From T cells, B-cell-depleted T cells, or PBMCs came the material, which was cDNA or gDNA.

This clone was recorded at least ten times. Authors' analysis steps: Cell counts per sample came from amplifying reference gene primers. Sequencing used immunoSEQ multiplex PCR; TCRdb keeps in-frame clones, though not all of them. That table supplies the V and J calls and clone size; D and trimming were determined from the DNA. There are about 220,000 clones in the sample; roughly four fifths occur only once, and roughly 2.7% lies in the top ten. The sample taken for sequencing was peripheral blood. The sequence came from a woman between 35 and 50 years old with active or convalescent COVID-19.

In nucleotides, the CDR3 is TGTGCCAGCAGCCTACAGGGGATGGGAACAGATACGCAGTATTTT. It encodes CASSLQGMGTDTQYF. The V call is TRBV7-9, the J call TRBJ2-3; 7 nucleotides agree with TRBD1. The CDR3 spans 15 residues. Per the germline V gene, CDR1 is SEHNR and CDR2 is FQNEAQ (reference sequence). The junction had 8 bases not matched to a gene; V was cut back by 5 bases and J by 3 bases.